This T cell receptor beta chain emerged from a study of cytomegalovirus exposure and HLA in healthy donors. Turning to the study itself: About 79 million unique TCRs from HLA-typed donors were held in an early data release. Broader study findings: Differences between HLA loci emerged in a later analysis of TCR association rates, with DRB1 most and HLA-C fewest. V- and J-gene trimming of TCR beta was linked (in a later analysis) to a missense DCLRE1C variant.

Vbeta (60) and Jbeta (13) primers were used in the PCR. Libraries were prepared by immunoSEQ multiplex PCR; TCRdb keeps only in-frame clonotypes and omits some of them. The sample lists over 90,000 clones, 60% to 80% seen once, with more than 9.5% in the top ten. Trimming removed 1 base from V and 10 bases from J; junction bases left unmatched: 5. Germline V gives CDR1 SGHNT, CDR2 YENEEA. The CDR3 is made up of 14 amino acids. In its sample, this clone was seen a few times. The antigen is unknown. Sequences were obtained from PBMCs. The rearrangement joins TRBV11-3 to TRBJ2-1, with 9 bases matching TRBD2. The receptor was isolated from a male donor in good health and CMV-seropositive. The CDR3 sequence: CASSLAFTSGEQFF. The CDR3 bases are TGTGCCAGCAGCTTAGCTTTCACTAGCGGGGAGCAGTTCTTC.